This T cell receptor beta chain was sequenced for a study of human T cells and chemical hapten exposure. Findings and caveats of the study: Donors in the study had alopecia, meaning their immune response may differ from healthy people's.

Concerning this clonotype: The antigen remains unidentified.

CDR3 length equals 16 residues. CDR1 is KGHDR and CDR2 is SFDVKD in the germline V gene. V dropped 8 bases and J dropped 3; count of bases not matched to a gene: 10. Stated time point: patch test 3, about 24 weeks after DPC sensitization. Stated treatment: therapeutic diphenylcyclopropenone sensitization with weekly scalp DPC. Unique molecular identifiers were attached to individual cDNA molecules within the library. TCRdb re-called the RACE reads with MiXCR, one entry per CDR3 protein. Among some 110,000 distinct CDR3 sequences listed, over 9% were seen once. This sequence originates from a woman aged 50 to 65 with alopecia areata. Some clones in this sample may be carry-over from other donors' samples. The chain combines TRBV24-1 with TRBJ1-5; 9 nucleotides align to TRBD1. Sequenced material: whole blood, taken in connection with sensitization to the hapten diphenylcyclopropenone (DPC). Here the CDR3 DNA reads TGTGCCACCACTTCTAGGCGGACAGGGGTCAATCAGCCCCAGCATTTT. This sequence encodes CATTSRRTGVNQPQHF.